The entry below gives a single TCR beta chain sequence along with its context. This specimen comes from a study of blood T cells in healthy people across ages. The CDR3 runs to 14 residues. With V trimmed by 5 bases and J by 5 bases, 6 bases remained unmatched. CDR1 and CDR2 from the germline V gene are DFQATT and SNEGSKA (reference sequence). Combining a sample-barcoded 5' primer with a J-beta primer mix, a second PCR ran for about 7 to 11 cycles. TCRdb independently ran MiXCR on the 5' RACE reads; one entry per CDR3 protein. The sample includes some 1.8 million distinct CDR3 sequences, 30% to 40% of them seen just once.

The rearrangement uses TRBV20-1 and TRBJ1-5, with 10 bases identical to TRBD1. This TCR came from a human donor in good health. The sequencing input was blood. As DNA, the CDR3 is TGCAGTGCTGCCTCAGGGACAGGGGATCAGCCCCAGCATTTT. Translated, it gives CSAASGTGDQPQHF.